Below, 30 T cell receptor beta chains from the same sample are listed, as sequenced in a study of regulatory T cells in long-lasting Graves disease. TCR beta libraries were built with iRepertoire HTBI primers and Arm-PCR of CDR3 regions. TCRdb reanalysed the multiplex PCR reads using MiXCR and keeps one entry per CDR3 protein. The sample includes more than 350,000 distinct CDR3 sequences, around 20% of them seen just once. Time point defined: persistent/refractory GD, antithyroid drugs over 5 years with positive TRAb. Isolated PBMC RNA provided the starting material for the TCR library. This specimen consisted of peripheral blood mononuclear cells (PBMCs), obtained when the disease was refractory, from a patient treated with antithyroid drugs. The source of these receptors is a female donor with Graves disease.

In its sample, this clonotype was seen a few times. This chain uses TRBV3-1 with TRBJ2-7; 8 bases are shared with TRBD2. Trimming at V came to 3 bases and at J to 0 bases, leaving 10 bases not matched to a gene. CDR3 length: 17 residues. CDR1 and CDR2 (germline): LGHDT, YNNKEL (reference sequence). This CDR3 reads CASSQDSGARISYEQYF. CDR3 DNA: TGTGCCAGCAGCCAGGATAGCGGGGCGCGAATCTCCTACGAGCAGTACTTC.

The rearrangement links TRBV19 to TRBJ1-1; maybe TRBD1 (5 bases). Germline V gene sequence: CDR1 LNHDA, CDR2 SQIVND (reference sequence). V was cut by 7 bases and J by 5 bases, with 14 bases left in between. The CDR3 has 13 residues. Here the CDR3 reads CASNWGGGTEAFF. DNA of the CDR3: TGTGCCAGTAACTGGGGGGGAGGTACTGAAGCTTTCTTT.

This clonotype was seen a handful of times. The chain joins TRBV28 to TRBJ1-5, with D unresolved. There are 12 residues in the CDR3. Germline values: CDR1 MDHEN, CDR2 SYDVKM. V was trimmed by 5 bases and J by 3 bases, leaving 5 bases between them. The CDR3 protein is CASSHLNQPQHF. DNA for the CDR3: TGTGCCAGCAGTCACCTCAATCAGCCCCAGCATTTT.

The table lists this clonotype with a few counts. CDR3 DNA: TGCAGTGCTATACAGGGACTAGAATGGAATAGGCAGTTCTTC. Amino acid sequence: CSAIQGLEWNRQFF. The rearrangement joins TRBV20-1 to TRBJ2-1, with 8 nucleotides matching TRBD2. The J segment lost 12 bases and the V segment lost 4 bases, leaving 14 bases of the junction unmatched. Looked up from germline, CDR1 is DFQATT and CDR2 is SNEGSKA (reference sequence). The CDR3 has 14 residues.

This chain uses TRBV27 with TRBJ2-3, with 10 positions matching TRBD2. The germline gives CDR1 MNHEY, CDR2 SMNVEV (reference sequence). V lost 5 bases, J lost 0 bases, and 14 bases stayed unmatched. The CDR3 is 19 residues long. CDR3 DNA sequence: TGTGCCAGCAGTCCGACTAGCGGGTGGTCGCAGGTTAGCACAGATACGCAGTATTTT. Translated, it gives CASSPTSGWSQVSTDTQYF.

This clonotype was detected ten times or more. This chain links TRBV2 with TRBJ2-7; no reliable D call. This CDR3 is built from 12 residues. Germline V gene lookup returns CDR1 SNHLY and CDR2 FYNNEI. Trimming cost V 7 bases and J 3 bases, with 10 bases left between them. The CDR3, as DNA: TGTGCCAGCAACCCCGTTGGCTACGAGCAGTACTTC. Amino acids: CASNPVGYEQYF.

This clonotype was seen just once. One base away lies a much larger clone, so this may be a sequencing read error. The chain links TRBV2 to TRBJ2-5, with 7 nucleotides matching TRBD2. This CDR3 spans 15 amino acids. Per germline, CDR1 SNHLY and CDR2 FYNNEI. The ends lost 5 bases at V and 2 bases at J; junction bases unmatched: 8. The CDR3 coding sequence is TGTGCCAGCAGTCCCCCCCCTAGCGGACAAGAGACCCAGTACTTC. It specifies CASSPPPSGQETQYF. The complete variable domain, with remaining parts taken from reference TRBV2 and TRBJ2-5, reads EPEVTQTPSHQVTQMGQEVILRCVPISNHLYFYWYRQILGQKVEFLVSFYNNEISEKSEIFDDQFSVERPDGSNFTLKIRSTKLEDSAMYFCASSPPPSGQETQYFGPGTRLLVL.

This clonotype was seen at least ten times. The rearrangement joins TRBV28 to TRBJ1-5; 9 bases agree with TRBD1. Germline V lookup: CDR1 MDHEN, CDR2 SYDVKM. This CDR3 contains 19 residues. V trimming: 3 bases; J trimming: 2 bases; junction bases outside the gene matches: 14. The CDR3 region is CASSFRIRDRAGGNQPQHF. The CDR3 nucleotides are TGTGCCAGCAGTTTCCGTATAAGGGACAGGGCAGGGGGCAATCAGCCCCAGCATTTT.

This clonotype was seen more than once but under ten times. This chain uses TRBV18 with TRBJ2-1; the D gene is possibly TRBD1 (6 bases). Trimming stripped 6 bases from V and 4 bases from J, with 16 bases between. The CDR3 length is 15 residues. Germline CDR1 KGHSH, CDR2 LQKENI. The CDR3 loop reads CASSPGHPSYNEQFF. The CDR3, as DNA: TGTGCCAGCTCTCCGGGACACCCATCGTACAATGAGCAGTTCTTC.

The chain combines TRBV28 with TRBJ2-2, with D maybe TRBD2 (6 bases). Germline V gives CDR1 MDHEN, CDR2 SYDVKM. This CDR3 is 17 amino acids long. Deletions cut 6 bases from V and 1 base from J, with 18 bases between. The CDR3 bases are TGTGCCAGCAGCCAAGATAACGAGCGGGTGAACACCGGGGAGCTGTTTTTT. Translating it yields CASSQDNERVNTGELFF.

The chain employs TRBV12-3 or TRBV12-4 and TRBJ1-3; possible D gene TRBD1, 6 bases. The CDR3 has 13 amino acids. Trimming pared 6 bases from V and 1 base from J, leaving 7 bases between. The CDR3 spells CASRTGSGNTIYF. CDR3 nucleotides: TGTGCCAGCAGAACAGGGTCTGGAAACACCATATATTTT.

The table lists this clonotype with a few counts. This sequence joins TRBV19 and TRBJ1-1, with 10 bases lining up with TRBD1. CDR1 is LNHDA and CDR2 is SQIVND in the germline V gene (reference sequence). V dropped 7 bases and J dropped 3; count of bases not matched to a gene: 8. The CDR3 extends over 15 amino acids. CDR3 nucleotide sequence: TGTGCCAGTAAGAGACAGGGGGCGAAGGACACTGAAGCTTTCTTT. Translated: CASKRQGAKDTEAFF.

Here the CDR3 DNA reads TGTGCCAGCCCTCGTTCTCTTTGGGCCGGGACAGGAGTCTACGAGCAGTACTTC. This codes for CASPRSLWAGTGVYEQYF. The rearrangement joins TRBV5-8 to TRBJ2-7, with TRBD1 matching over 8 bases. Unmatched junction bases numbered 21, after V lost 7 bases and J lost 3 bases. Germline CDR1 and CDR2: SGHTS and YDEGEE. The CDR3 is 18 residues long.

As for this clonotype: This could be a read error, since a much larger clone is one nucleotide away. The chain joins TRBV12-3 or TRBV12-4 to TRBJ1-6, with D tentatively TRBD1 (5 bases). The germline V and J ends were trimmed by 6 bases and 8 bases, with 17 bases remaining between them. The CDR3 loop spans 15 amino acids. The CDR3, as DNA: TGTGCCAGCAGAGATACAGGCGGCCATGATTCACCCCTCCACTTT. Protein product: CASRDTGGHDSPLHF.

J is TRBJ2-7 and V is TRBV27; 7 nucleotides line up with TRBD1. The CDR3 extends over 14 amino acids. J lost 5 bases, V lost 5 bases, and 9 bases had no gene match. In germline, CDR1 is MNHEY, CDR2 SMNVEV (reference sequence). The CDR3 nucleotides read TGTGCCAGCAGTAAAATACAGGGGACCCACGAGCAGTACTTC. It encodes CASSKIQGTHEQYF.

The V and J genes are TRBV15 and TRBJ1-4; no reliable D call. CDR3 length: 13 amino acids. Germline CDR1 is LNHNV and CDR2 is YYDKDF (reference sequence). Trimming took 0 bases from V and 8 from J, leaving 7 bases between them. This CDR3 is CATSREDTEKLFF. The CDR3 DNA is TGTGCCACCAGCAGAGAAGACACGGAAAAACTGTTTTTT. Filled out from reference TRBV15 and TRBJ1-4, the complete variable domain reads DAMVIQNPRYQVTQFGKPVTLSCSQTLNHNVMYWYQQKSSQAPKLLFHYYDKDFNNEADTPDNFQSRRPNTSFCFLDIRSPGLGDTAMYLCATSREDTEKLFFGSGTQLSVL.

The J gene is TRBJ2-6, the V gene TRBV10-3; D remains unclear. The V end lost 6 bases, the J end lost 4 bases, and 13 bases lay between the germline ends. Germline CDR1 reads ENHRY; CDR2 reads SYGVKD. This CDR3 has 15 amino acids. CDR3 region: CAISQKGTGANVLTF. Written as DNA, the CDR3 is TGTGCCATCAGCCAGAAAGGTACCGGGGCCAACGTCCTGACTTTC.

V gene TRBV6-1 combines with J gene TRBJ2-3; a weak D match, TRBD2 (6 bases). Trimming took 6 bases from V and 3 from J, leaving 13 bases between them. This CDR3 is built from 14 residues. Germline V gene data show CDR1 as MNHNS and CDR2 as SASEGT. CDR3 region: CASRRDFLTDTQYF. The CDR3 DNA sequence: TGTGCCAGCAGACGGGACTTTTTAACAGATACGCAGTATTTT.

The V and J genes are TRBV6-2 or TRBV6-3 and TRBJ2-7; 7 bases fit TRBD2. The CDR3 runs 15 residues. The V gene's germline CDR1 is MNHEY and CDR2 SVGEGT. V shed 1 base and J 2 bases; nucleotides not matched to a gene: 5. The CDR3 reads CASSYWLAATYEQYF. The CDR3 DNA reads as TGTGCCAGCAGTTACTGGCTAGCGGCTACCTACGAGCAGTACTTC.

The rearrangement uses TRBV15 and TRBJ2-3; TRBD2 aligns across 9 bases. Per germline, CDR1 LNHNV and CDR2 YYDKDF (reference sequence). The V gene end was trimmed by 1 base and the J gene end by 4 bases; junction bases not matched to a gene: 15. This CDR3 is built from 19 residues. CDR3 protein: CATSRVDFSGSFNADTQYF. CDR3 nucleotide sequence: TGTGCCACCAGCAGAGTTGACTTTAGCGGGAGCTTTAACGCAGATACGCAGTATTTT.

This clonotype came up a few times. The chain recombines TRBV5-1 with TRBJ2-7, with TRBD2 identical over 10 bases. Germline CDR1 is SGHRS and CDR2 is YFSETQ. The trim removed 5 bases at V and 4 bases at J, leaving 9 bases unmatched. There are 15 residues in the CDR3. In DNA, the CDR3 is TGCGCCAGCAGGCCCCCTAGCGGGAGTTTGTACGAGCAGTACTTC. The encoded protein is CASRPPSGSLYEQYF.

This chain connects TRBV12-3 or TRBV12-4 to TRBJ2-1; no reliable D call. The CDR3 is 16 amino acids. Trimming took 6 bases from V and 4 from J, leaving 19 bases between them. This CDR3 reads CASRLSSVGPYNEQFF. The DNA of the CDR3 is TGTGCCAGCAGGCTATCTTCGGTTGGACCTTACAATGAGCAGTTCTTC.

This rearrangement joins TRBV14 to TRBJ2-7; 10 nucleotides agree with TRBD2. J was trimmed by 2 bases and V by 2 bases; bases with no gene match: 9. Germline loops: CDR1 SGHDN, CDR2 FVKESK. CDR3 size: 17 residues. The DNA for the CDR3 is TGTGCCAGCAGCCAACGGCGGGGAGCGGGAGGGCCCTACGAGCAGTACTTC. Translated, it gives CASSQRRGAGGPYEQYF.

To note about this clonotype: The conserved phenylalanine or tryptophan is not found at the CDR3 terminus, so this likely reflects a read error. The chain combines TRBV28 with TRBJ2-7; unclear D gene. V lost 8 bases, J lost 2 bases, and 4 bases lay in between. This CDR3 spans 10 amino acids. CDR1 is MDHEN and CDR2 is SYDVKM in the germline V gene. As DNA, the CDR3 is TGTGCCAGCGGAACCTACGAGCAGTACCTC. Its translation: CASGTYEQYL.

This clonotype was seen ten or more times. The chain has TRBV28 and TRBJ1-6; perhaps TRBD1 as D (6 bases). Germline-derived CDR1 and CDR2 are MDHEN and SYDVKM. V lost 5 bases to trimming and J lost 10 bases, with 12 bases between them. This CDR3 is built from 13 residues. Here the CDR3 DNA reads TGTGCCAGCAGTGGGGGGCTCGGATCACCCCTCCACTTT. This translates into CASSGGLGSPLHF.

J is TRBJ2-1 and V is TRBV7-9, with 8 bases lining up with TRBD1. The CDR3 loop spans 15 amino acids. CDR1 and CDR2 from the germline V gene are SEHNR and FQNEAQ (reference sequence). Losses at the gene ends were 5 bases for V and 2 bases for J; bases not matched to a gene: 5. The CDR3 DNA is TGTGCCAGCAGCCCGGACAGGGTCACCTACAATGAGCAGTTCTTC. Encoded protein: CASSPDRVTYNEQFF.

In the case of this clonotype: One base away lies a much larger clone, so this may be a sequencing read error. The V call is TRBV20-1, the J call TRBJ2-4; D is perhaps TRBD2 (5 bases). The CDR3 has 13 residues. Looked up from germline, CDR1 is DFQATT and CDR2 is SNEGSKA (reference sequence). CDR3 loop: CSARGTSGYIRYF. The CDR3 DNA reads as TGCAGTGCTAGAGGAACCTCGGGGTACATTCGGTACTTC.

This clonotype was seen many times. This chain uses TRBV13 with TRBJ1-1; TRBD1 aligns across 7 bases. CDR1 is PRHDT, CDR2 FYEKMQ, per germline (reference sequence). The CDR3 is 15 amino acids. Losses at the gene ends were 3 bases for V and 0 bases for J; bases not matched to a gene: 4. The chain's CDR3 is CASSLTGMVNTEAFF. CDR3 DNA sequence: TGTGCCAGCAGCTTGACAGGGATGGTGAACACTGAAGCTTTCTTT.

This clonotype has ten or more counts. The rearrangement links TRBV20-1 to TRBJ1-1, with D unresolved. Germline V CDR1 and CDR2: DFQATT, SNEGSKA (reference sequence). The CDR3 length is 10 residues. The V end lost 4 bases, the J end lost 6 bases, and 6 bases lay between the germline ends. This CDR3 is CSATDPEAFF. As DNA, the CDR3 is TGCAGTGCTACAGATCCTGAAGCTTTCTTT.

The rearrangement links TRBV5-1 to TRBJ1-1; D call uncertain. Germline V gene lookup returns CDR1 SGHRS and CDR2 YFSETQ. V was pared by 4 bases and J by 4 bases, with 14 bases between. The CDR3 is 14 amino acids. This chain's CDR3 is CASSPAIGGTEAFF. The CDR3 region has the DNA TGCGCCAGCAGCCCCGCTATAGGTGGCACTGAAGCTTTCTTT.